A selection of T cell receptor beta chains follows, all from one sample in a study of OX40 agonist ivuxolimab in advanced cancers. Some clones are missing from TCRdb's copy, which holds only in-frame ones; the method was immunoSEQ multiplex PCR. The sample records tens of thousands of clones, approximately 90% being singletons. Material: CD4+ or CD8+ T cells sorted from blood, obtained in a trial of the OX40 agonist ivuxolimab. Source of these receptors: an adult with an advanced solid tumor such as melanoma, head and neck, liver or kidney cancer. Each CDR3 is given without its conserved first and last residue. A row's size may be missing; if present it is once, few, many or a size class.

clone size,V gene,CDR3 protein
NA,TRBV6-1,ASSLLHSMSTEAF
NA,TRBV19,ASSRTGREDYGYT
NA,TRBV6-1,ASSEYWTEKNQPQH
NA,TRBV30,AWSVVGYPQF
NA,TRBV11-3,ASSSHGSSQTGELF
NA,TRBV5-8,ASSLGGNEQF
NA,TRBV5-1,ASSLGPNGNTEAF
NA,TRBV27,ASSLRLQRLGNEQF
NA,TRBV7-2,ASSLVGTVLYEQF
NA,TRBV7-2,ASSLNRVGEAF
NA,TRBV27,ASSLSPSPTPLEQY
few,TRBV7-9,ASSLTVTEAF
NA,TRBV6-1,ASSEALILAAGGNTQY
NA,TRBV18,ASSPPAGADYGYT
NA,TRBV27,ASSFRQGYEQY
NA,TRBV19,ASSISPTGDTEAF
few,TRBV29-1,SVEDNAGGGEKLF
NA,TRBV2,ASSEVGRGSY
NA,TRBV18,ASSPGTGSLTDTQY
NA,TRBV5-1,ASSFGAGGGTGELF
NA,TRBV4-3,ASSRGEGSYEQY
NA,TRBV9,ASSPLAGGPTDTQY
few,TRBV6-1,ASSELGNQPQH
NA,TRBV28,ASGSGTTPSEQY
NA,TRBV6-5,ASTLVGNTGELF
NA,TRBV27,ASSPGQNYGYT
NA,TRBV27,ASRTTGTGAGELF
NA,TRBV9,ASSPRVAGELF
few,TRBV18,ASSPGQGADSGYT
NA,TRBV19,ASSTDQRTIY
once,TRBV7-2,ASSSTSGTHNEQF
NA,TRBV10-3,AISERPSSNQPQH
NA,TRBV18,ASSLRGGPYNEQF
NA,TRBV7-9,ASSFWTGDKETQY
NA,TRBV5-1,ASSVDRGRQAF
NA,TRBV2,ARKGEGGLGEQF
NA,TRBV5-1,ASSLDSNYGYT
NA,TRBV5-5,ASSSFGGYSPGSIQY
NA,TRBV4-3,ASSQESGLGYNEQF
NA,TRBV5-1,ASSISPQGNTGELF
NA,TRBV9,ASSPQSRGNTGELF
NA,TRBV6-5,ASRQGFNEQF
few,TRBV4-1,ASSQEEYTDTQY
NA,TRBV29-1,SGGGGSSDTQY
NA,TRBV27,ASSRMTGLLTTNEKLF
NA,TRBV6-1,ASTRQTMNTEAF
NA,TRBV5-6,ASSLLHTSDSVETQY
NA,TRBV7-9,ASSPGAAGNEQF
NA,TRBV6-1,ASSVAGSGGANVLT
NA,TRBV7-2,ASSRGLTNEKLF
NA,TRBV25-1,AKKWGGHQPQH
NA,TRBV19,ATQKGYLRGGNQPQH
NA,TRBV12-5,TSGLVDSRAF
NA,TRBV19,ASSLPGAGSQPQH